Reported below is one TCR beta chain. Its antigen is unidentified. Relative to the germline gene, one junction end is altered; a read error may explain this. TCRdb processed the 5' RACE reads anew with MiXCR; each CDR3 protein has one entry. The data contain more than 250,000 distinct CDR3 sequences, 15% to 20% of them singletons. The source of the sample is a study of T-cell memory formation after mild COVID-19. Whole-study findings and limits: Clones shrinking from day 15 to 85 showed even CD4/CD8 mixes; later expanders tilted CD4+.

The TCR originated in a man aged 18 to 35 who had mild COVID-19 (a few samples of this study predate the infection). Cell type and time point are not known. The sample consisted of PBMCs or a T cell subset sorted from them (not recorded which).

CDR3 loop: CACSWGVTQYF. The CDR3 coding sequence is TGTGCCTGCAGTTGGGGAGTCACGCAGTATTTT. V is TRBV6-5 and J is TRBJ2-3; weak D call: TRBD2 (5 bases). The CDR3 is 11 amino acids. The germline V gene encodes CDR1 MNHEY and CDR2 SVGAGI.